These 6 T cell receptor beta chains came from one sample sequenced in a study of blood T cell repertoires in COVID-19. The method was immunoSEQ multiplex PCR; TCRdb's version includes in-frame clones alone and lacks a portion of them. This table holds roughly 230,000 clones, roughly 91% found once. Sequenced sample: peripheral blood. Receptors were obtained from a man under 40 with COVID-19, enrolled during active disease.

This clone has a single count. The chain combines TRBV7-3 with TRBJ2-5, with TRBD1 matching 8 bases. CDR3 length: 15 residues. The germline gives CDR1 SGHTA, CDR2 FQGTGA. J gave up 5 bases and V 2 bases, and 7 bases lay outside the gene matches. The CDR3 DNA is TGTGCCAGCAGCTTACGACAGGGGTCGGGCGAGACCCAGTACTTC. Translation: CASSLRQGSGETQYF. The full variable domain, rest sourced from reference TRBV7-3 and TRBJ2-5, is GAGVSQTPSNKVTEKGKYVELRCDPISGHTALYWYRQSLGQGPEFLIYFQGTGAADDSGLPNDRFFAVRPEGSVSTLKIQRTERGDSAVYLCASSLRQGSGETQYFGPGTRLLVL.

This chain uses TRBV6-4 with TRBJ2-2; D perhaps matches TRBD2 (6 bases). Trimming removed 5 bases from V and 5 bases from J, with 12 bases in between. There are 14 residues in the CDR3. Germline V gives CDR1 MRHNA, CDR2 SNTAGT. CDR3 amino acids: CASSRSEGTGELFF. The CDR3 nucleotides read TGTGCCAGCAGTAGGTCGGAGGGTACCGGGGAGCTGTTTTTT.

The chain joins TRBV3-1 (or the pseudogene TRBV3-2) to TRBJ2-7, with no clear D. CDR1 and CDR2 (germline): LGHDT, YNNKEL (reference sequence). Trimming cost V 1 base and J 0 bases, with 7 bases left between them. This CDR3 has 14 residues. The CDR3 sequence: CASSQAQTSYEQYF. The CDR3, as DNA: TGTGCCAGCAGCCAAGCACAGACCTCCTACGAGCAGTACTTC.

The rearrangement links TRBV5-3 to TRBJ1-2; 7 nucleotides line up with TRBD1. TRBV5-3 is classed as an ORF, of uncertain function. V was pared by 7 bases and J by 4 bases, with 10 bases of the junction left unmatched. The CDR3 has 14 residues. For the CDR3, the DNA is TGTGCCAGACCGCGACGACAGGGTGGCTATGGCTACACCTTC. This sequence encodes CARPRRQGGYGYTF.

The chain couples TRBV9 to TRBJ2-4, with 8 bases aligning to TRBD1. V lost 2 bases, J lost 6 bases, and 10 bases stayed unmatched. CDR1 and CDR2 (germline): SGDLS, YYNGEE. The CDR3 runs to 16 residues. CDR3 sequence reads: CASSVPGTGGTNIQYF. The CDR3 nucleotides read TGTGCCAGCAGCGTCCCCGGGACAGGCGGTACAAACATTCAGTACTTC.

This rearrangement joins TRBV18 to TRBJ1-6; D is ambiguous. In germline, CDR1 is KGHSH, CDR2 LQKENI. Trimming left V 3 bases short and J 10 bases short, with 13 bases between. This CDR3 is built from 14 residues. The CDR3, as DNA: TGTGCCAGCTCACCGACGGAGGAGCTGTCACCCCTCCACTTT. Translating gives CASSPTEELSPLHF.